This entry features one T cell receptor (beta chain) sequence. Antigen unknown. At one of its ends the junction is not consistent with the germline gene, which may arise from a read error. CDR1 and CDR2 from the germline V gene are MGHDK and SYGVNS. The CDR3 runs 15 residues. Lactation, pregnancy, other autoimmune disease or uncontrolled infection led to exclusion of patients. Clinical symptoms, serum thyroxine, TRAb, thyroid ultrasound and orbital computed tomography established diagnosis. RNA transcripts gave rise to amplified TCR beta CDR3 regions. First-round RT-PCR with HTBI primers amplified the TCR CDR3 region. TCRdb redid the calling of the multiplex PCR reads with MiXCR, one entry per CDR3 protein. The sample has about 840,000 distinct CDR3 sequences; 35% to 40% are singletons. The source of the sample is a study of T cells in Graves' hyperthyroidism and ophthalmopathy. Study outcomes and limitations: Appearing also in blood were most of the thyroid clonotypes expanded above 0.001. Model predictions of ophthalmopathy came a median approximately 6 months before onset.

What was sequenced was blood. The chain is built from TRBV25-1 and TRBJ2-5; TRBD1 is a possible D gene (5 bases). The receptor comes from a man younger than 30 with Graves' hyperthyroidism. CDR3 amino acids: CASSESLQGRETQHF. DNA of the CDR3: TGTGCCAGCAGTGAATCACTGCAGGGTCGAGAGACCCAGCACTTC.